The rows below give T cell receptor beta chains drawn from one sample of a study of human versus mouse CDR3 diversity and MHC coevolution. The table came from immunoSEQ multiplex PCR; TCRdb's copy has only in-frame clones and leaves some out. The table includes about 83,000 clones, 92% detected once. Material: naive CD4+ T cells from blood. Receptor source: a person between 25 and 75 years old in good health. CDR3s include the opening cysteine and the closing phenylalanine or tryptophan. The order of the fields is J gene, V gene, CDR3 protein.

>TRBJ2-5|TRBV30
CAWSDLSLETQYF
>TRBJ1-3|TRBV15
CATSSGQGPGNTIYF
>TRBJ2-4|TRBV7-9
CASSPGTGGPGIQYF
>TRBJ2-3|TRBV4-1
CASSQGRGADTQYF
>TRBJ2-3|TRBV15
CATSRDLWAGAPDTQYF
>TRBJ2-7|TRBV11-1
CASSQVYEQYF
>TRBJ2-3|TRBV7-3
CASSSQGADTQYF
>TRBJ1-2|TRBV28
CASRTGGGNWGYTF
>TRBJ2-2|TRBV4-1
CASSLQPGQAAGELFF
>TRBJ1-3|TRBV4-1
CASSRTAAGTGGNTIYF
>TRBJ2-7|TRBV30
CAWSTWDRGSYEQYF
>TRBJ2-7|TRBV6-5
CATRTGGPYEQYF
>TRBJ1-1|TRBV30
CAWTSGQGAFF
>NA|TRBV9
CASSPVQGTYEQYF
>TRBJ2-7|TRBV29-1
CSVAGGPAYEQYF
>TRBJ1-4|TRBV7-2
CASSARQGGYEKLFF
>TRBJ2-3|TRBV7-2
CASSSRRLSLTDTQYF
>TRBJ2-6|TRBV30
CAWVPRGTGVRGLSGANVLTF
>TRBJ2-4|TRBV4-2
CASSQQVLAGASAIQYF
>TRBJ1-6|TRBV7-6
CASSPHRGTGTLGSYNSPLHF
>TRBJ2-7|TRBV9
CASSPGLAGAYEQYF
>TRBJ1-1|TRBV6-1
CASSRGGDTEAFF
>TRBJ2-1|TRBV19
CASSPLAGGYKFF
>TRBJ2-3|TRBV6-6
CASSIQGLTDTQYF
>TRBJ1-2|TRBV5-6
CASATSGRGYGYTF
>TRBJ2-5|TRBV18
CASSPDSSGETQYF
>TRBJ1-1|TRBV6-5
CASSYSQNTEAFF
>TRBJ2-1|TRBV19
CASSTPGQGTYNEQFF
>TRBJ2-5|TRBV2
CASSAERLAGVETQYF
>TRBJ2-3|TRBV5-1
CASSMAARGGPDTQYF
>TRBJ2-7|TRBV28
CASRKRLAGPYEQYF
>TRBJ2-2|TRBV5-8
CASSFSGTIYAGELFF
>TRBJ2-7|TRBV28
CASTLGGAGEQYF
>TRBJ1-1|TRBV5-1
CASSLGGGDNTEAFF
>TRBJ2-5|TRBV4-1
CASSQEWEKETQYF
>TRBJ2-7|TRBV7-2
CASSARLAGVYYEQYF
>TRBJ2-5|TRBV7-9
CASTLDFRETQYF
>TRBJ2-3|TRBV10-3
CAISPGQGAGDTQYF
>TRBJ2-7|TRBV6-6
CASRRARDRDYEQYF
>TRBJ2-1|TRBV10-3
CASSGSPNNEQFF
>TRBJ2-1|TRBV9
CASSKTGINEQFF
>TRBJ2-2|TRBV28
CASSLVQNPGELFF
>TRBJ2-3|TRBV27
CASRGLDKKDTQYF
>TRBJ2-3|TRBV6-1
CASSDPSRGTQYF
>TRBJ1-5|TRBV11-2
CASSLGRGSGHQPQHF
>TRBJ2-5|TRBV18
CASSRPSGIQETQYF
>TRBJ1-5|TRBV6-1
CASSSLQGNQPQHF
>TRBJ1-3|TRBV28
CASNSIEPNTIYF
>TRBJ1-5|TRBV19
CASSKRTGQGQPQHF
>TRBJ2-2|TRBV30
CAWSRGIGFANTGELFF
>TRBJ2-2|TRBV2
CASSPGLAGIGELFF
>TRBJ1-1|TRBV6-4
CASSRQGGMNTEAFF
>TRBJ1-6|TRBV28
CASRGANRYNSPLHF
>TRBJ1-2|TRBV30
CAWSVFREGYGYTF
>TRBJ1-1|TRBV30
CAWSNGGNTEAFF
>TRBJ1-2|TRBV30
CAWSIILDSIGYTF
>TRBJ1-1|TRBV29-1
CSVGYGGAAANTEAFF